Presented here are 7 T cell receptor beta chains from one specimen sequenced in a study of shared clonotypes between healthy human individuals. Method: immunoSEQ multiplex PCR; TCRdb's copy keeps in-frame clones and lacks some. The sample shows over a million clones, around 97% of them seen only once. Material for sequencing was naive CD4+ T cells sorted from blood. Subset given: CD45RA+ positively selected. The receptor source for this set is a man aged 30-40 years in good health.

The rearrangement joins TRBV11-2 to TRBJ1-2; D may be TRBD1 (6 bases). Germline CDR1 and CDR2: SGHAT and FQNNGV. The length of the CDR3 is 17 residues. V was cut by 6 bases and J by 4 bases, with 24 bases left in between. CDR3 coding DNA: TGTGCCAGCAGAATTCCTTTTAGGGGGGGAATTGGCTATGGCTACACCTTC. Amino acid sequence: CASRIPFRGGIGYGYTF.

The gene calls are TRBV7-2 and TRBJ1-2, with a tentative D call TRBD1 (5 bases). The length of the CDR3 is 14 residues. Germline loops: CDR1 SGHTA, CDR2 FQGNSA. V was shortened by 2 bases and J by 7 bases, with 14 bases between the two germline ends. The CDR3 region has the DNA TGTGCCAGCAGCTTAACGTTAGGGACGGCTGGCTACACCTTC. Its translation: CASSLTLGTAGYTF.

This chain links TRBV5-1 with TRBJ2-6; D may be TRBD1 or TRBD2 (5 bases each). V was shortened by 7 bases and J by 2 bases, with 7 bases between the two germline ends. Per germline, CDR1 SGHRS and CDR2 YFSETQ. The CDR3 is 13 amino acids. CDR3 in amino acids: CASGTTGANVLTF. The CDR3 coding sequence is TGCGCCAGCGGGACGACTGGGGCCAACGTCCTGACTTTC. The variable domain in full, with the rest retrieved from reference TRBV5-1 and TRBJ2-6, is KAGVTQTPRYLIKTRGQQVTLSCSPISGHRSVSWYQQTPGQGLQFLFEYFSETQRNKGNFPGRFSGRQFSNSRSEMNVSTLELGDSALYLCASGTTGANVLTFGAGSRLTVL.

V usage is TRBV5-1 and J usage is TRBJ2-5; D assignment may be TRBD1 or TRBD2 (5 bases each). The length of the CDR3 is 15 residues. The V end lost 3 bases, the J end lost 1 base, and 13 bases lay between the germline ends. CDR1 is SGHRS and CDR2 is YFSETQ in the germline V gene. DNA for the CDR3: TGCGCCAGCAGCTACTCCGGGACGCGCCAAGAGACCCAGTACTTC. Translation: CASSYSGTRQETQYF.

The count of this clone is one. This specimen includes other DNA sequences encoding the same CDR3. The chain employs TRBV5-1 and TRBJ1-2; TRBD1 aligns across 7 bases. CDR1 is SGHRS, CDR2 YFSETQ, per germline. The junction had 3 bases not matched to a gene; V was cut back by 0 bases and J by 4 bases. The CDR3 sequence is 14 residues long. This CDR3 is CASSLGQGSYGYTF. The CDR3 DNA is TGCGCCAGCAGCTTGGGACAGGGTTCCTATGGCTACACCTTC.

The chain recombines TRBV28 with TRBJ2-1; TRBD2 aligns across 10 bases. Germline loops: CDR1 MDHEN, CDR2 SYDVKM. There are 19 residues in the CDR3. Trimming removed 3 bases from V and 5 bases from J; junction bases left unmatched: 16. CDR3 residues: CASSFRAGGPYKMNNEQFF. The CDR3 region has the DNA TGTGCCAGCAGTTTTAGAGCGGGAGGGCCCTATAAGATGAACAATGAGCAGTTCTTC.

This clone was found once. The genes are TRBV10-1 and TRBJ1-1; D gene unclear. The CDR3 is 13 amino acids. The germline V and J ends were trimmed by 5 bases and 4 bases, with 11 bases remaining between them. From germline, CDR1 is WNHNN and CDR2 SYGVQD (reference sequence). CDR3 nucleotide sequence: TGCGCCAGCAGTTTAGGGCAACCCACTGAAGCTTTCTTT. Translating it yields CASSLGQPTEAFF.